The source of this TCR beta chain is a study of T-cell reconstitution after alpha-beta-depleted transplantation in children. Overall study findings and caveats: High day-60 TCRbeta diversity in some patients came from surviving recipient T cells and thymic progenitors. T-cell numbers and diversity one year post-transplant derived largely from freshly generated T cells. Reportedly, alpha-beta T cells present about two months post-transplant originated from several hundred expanded clones of graft origin.

Losses at the gene ends were 0 bases for V and 4 bases for J; bases not matched to a gene: 10. Germline lookup yields CDR1 SQVTM and CDR2 ANQGSEA. This CDR3 contains 16 residues. For TCRbeta, the library was prepared with unique molecular identifiers. TCRdb independently ran MiXCR on the PCR reads; one entry per CDR3 protein. The sample carries a few hundred thousand distinct CDR3 sequences, about 9.4% recorded once. This clonotype was detected ten times or more. The target antigen is unknown. The source of this sequence is a boy under three years old with acute myeloid leukemia, due to receive a stem cell transplant. Sequences were derived from PBMCs, sampled before TCRalphabeta/CD19-depleted stem cell transplant. J is TRBJ2-7 and V is TRBV29-1; TRBD2 matches at 9 bases. Here the CDR3 reads CSVEEEETSGRYEQYF. CDR3 nucleotide sequence: TGCAGCGTTGAAGAGGAGGAGACTAGCGGACGTTACGAGCAGTACTTC.